This T cell receptor (beta chain) was identified during a study of T cells in Graves' hyperthyroidism and ophthalmopathy. This CDR3 region has 14 residues. Trimming cost V 3 bases and J 10 bases, with 13 bases left between them. The TCR beta CDR3 regions underwent amplification using RNA transcripts as the source. The TCR CDR3 was amplified in a first-round RT-PCR using the HTBI primer set. TCRdb processed the multiplex PCR reads anew with MiXCR; each CDR3 protein has one entry. The sample has fewer than 750,000 distinct CDR3 sequences; around 42% are singletons. When ophthalmopathy did not progress within 18 months, Graves' hyperthyroidism was considered stable.

The material sequenced was peripheral blood or thyroid tissue (not recorded which). This sequence was found in a woman between 18 and 30 years old with Graves' hyperthyroidism. The gene calls are TRBV12-3 or TRBV12-4 and TRBJ1-6; the D gene is possibly TRBD1 (6 bases). The CDR3 here is CASSFPNQGSPLHF. CDR3 bases: TGTGCCAGCAGTTTCCCAAATCAGGGGTCACCCCTCCACTTT.